The 23 T cell receptor beta chains listed next were all sequenced from one sample in a study of T cells after yellow fever vaccination. TCRdb re-called the 5' RACE reads through MiXCR, storing one row per CDR3 protein. The repertoire has approximately 69,000 distinct CDR3 sequences, around 5% of them found once; the top ten carry roughly 2.2%. Sequences were derived from CD4+ T cells sorted from PBMCs, sampled around 15 days after the first yellow fever vaccination. These receptor sequences come from a young man who received the YFV17D yellow fever vaccine.

This clonotype was seen at least ten times. The genes are TRBV15 and TRBJ1-4; D is unclear. Germline CDR1 is LNHNV and CDR2 is YYDKDF (reference sequence). V lost 0 bases and J 6 bases, leaving 11 bases between the germline ends. The CDR3 totals 15 residues. The CDR3 loop reads CATSRDLGWDEKLFF. CDR3 nucleotide sequence: TGTGCCACCAGCAGAGATCTGGGGTGGGATGAAAAACTGTTTTTT.

There are many counts of this clonotype. The rearrangement uses TRBV6-2 or TRBV6-3 and TRBJ2-4; no clear D gene. V shed 4 bases and J shed 2 bases, with 15 bases lying between them. Germline lookup yields CDR1 MNHEY and CDR2 SVGEGT. This CDR3 is 16 amino acids long. CDR3 protein: CASSFPRSTTKNIQYF. The CDR3, as DNA: TGTGCCAGCAGTTTCCCCAGAAGTACTACCAAAAACATTCAGTACTTC.

With regard to this clonotype: Given a much more abundant clone one base away, this may be a read error. The chain links TRBV7-2 to TRBJ2-1; D is possibly TRBD2 (5 bases). The CDR3 sequence is 12 residues long. Germline assignment: CDR1 SGHTA and CDR2 FQGNSA. V was trimmed by 8 bases and J by 6 bases, leaving 11 bases between them. CDR3 protein: CASGRRANEQFF. The CDR3 DNA is TGTGCCAGCGGCCGGCGGGCCAATGAGCAGTTCTTC. The full variable domain, completed using reference TRBV7-2 and TRBJ2-1, is GAGVSQSPSNKVTEKGKDVELRCDPISGHTALYWYRQSLGQGLEFLIYFQGNSAPDKSGLPSDRFSAERTGGSVSTLTIQRTQQEDSAVYLCASGRRANEQFFGPGTRLTVL.

In this sample, this clonotype turned up many times. The chain carries TRBV5-1 and TRBJ2-7; 8 bases are a match to TRBD1. This CDR3 spans 14 amino acids. Germline V gives CDR1 SGHRS, CDR2 YFSETQ. V gave up 2 bases and J gave up 6 bases; unmatched junction bases: 7. DNA of the CDR3: TGCGCCAGCAGCTTTTTGGGACAGGTTAGCGAGCAGTACTTC. Protein product: CASSFLGQVSEQYF.

This clonotype appeared many times. V usage is TRBV27 and J usage is TRBJ2-2, with TRBD1 matching 9 bases. This CDR3 contains 16 residues. With 3 bases clipped from V and 3 bases from J, the junction kept 5 bases outside the gene matches. CDR1 is MNHEY and CDR2 is SMNVEV in the germline V gene (reference sequence). CDR3 amino acids: CASSLYGTGYTGELFF. DNA for the CDR3: TGTGCCAGCAGTTTGTACGGGACAGGGTACACCGGGGAGCTGTTTTTT.

This clonotype was picked up many times. The rearrangement joins TRBV5-1 to TRBJ1-1; D gene ambiguous. Germline CDR1 and CDR2: SGHRS and YFSETQ. Trimming shortened V by 2 bases and J by 0 bases, and 8 bases separated the two germline ends. The CDR3 covers 14 residues. The CDR3 nucleotides read TGCGCCAGCAGCTTTGACACACTGAACACTGAAGCTTTCTTT. This gives the protein CASSFDTLNTEAFF.

Turning to this clonotype: Given a much more abundant clone one base away, this may be a read error. The chain recombines TRBV5-1 with TRBJ2-3; D uncertain. This CDR3 spans 14 amino acids. Looked up from germline, CDR1 is SGHRS and CDR2 is YFSETQ. The CDR3 DNA reads TGCGCCAGCAGCTTGGTAGATGGCACAGATACGCAGAATTTT. Residues: CASSLVDGTDTQNF.

This clonotype was seen many times. V is TRBV4-3 and J is TRBJ1-1; 8 nucleotides align to TRBD1. Germline V gene data show CDR1 as LGHNA and CDR2 as YSLEER. The J segment lost 3 bases and the V segment lost 0 bases, leaving 6 bases of the junction unmatched. CDR3 length: 16 residues. The CDR3 nucleotides are TGCGCCAGCAGCCAAGACCCGACAGGGGTAGACACTGAAGCTTTCTTT. Translation: CASSQDPTGVDTEAFF.

This clonotype was recorded at least ten times. The chain couples TRBV5-5 to TRBJ1-2; no clear D. The germline V gene encodes CDR1 SGHKS and CDR2 YYEKEE (reference sequence). V shed 0 bases and J shed 0 bases, with 12 bases lying between them. The CDR3 is made up of 16 amino acids. DNA for the CDR3: TGTGCCAGCAGCTTGGCCGTCGGGGTAGCTAACTATGGCTACACCTTC. Amino acid sequence: CASSLAVGVANYGYTF.

This clonotype was detected ten times or more. The rearrangement links TRBV28 to TRBJ1-1; 10 nucleotides align to TRBD1. The CDR3 loop spans 15 amino acids. Germline CDR1 and CDR2: MDHEN and SYDVKM. The trim removed 11 bases at V and 1 base at J, leaving 10 bases unmatched. The CDR3 spells CASWGTGVPNTEAFF. CDR3 coding DNA: TGTGCCTCCTGGGGGACAGGGGTGCCGAACACTGAAGCTTTCTTT.

This clonotype was counted ten times or more. The chain links TRBV12-3 or TRBV12-4 to TRBJ2-5, with 8 bases matching TRBD2. CDR3 length equals 13 residues. J was trimmed by 7 bases and V by 6 bases; bases with no gene match: 7. The CDR3 sequence: CASRAGGGRTQYF. The CDR3 DNA follows: TGTGCCAGCAGGGCCGGGGGGGGCCGGACCCAGTACTTC.

This clonotype was recorded many times. V is TRBV7-2 and J is TRBJ2-3; 8 positions match TRBD1. The CDR3 has 15 amino acids. The germline gives CDR1 SGHTA, CDR2 FQGNSA. V lost 5 bases, J lost 3 bases, and 7 bases stayed unmatched. DNA for the CDR3: TGTGCCAGCAGCCCTCAGCGACAGGGGACAGATACGCAGTATTTT. This gives the protein CASSPQRQGTDTQYF.

This clonotype was counted ten times or more. V usage is TRBV12-3 or TRBV12-4 and J usage is TRBJ1-4; TRBD1 agrees at 10 bases. Trimming at V came to 7 bases and at J to 5 bases, leaving 4 bases not matched to a gene. There are 14 residues in the CDR3. CDR3 region: CASTPGQGNEKLFF. CDR3 nucleotides: TGTGCCAGCACCCCGGGACAGGGGAATGAAAAACTGTTTTTT.

This clonotype came up many times. V and J are TRBV4-2 and TRBJ2-2; D not resolved. The germline V gene encodes CDR1 LGHNA and CDR2 YNFKEQ. Trimming stripped 4 bases from V and 0 bases from J, with 15 bases between. This CDR3 has 17 amino acids. The CDR3 DNA sequence: TGTGCCAGCAGCCCGGTGGAAGGCTACGCGAACACCGGGGAGCTGTTTTTT. Translating gives CASSPVEGYANTGELFF.

Ten or more counts support this clonotype. The chain combines TRBV3-1 with TRBJ1-6; D is unresolved. This CDR3 has 17 amino acids. Germline V CDR1 and CDR2: LGHDT, YNNKEL (reference sequence). V was pared by 0 bases and J by 0 bases, with 9 bases between. The CDR3 spells CASSQDQQSSYNSPLHF. CDR3 in DNA: TGTGCCAGCAGCCAAGACCAACAGAGCTCCTATAATTCACCCCTCCACTTT.

In this sample, this clonotype turned up many times. This chain joins TRBV5-1 and TRBJ2-3, with 8 bases fitting TRBD1. With 4 bases clipped from V and 2 bases from J, the junction kept 6 bases outside the gene matches. Germline V gene data show CDR1 as SGHRS and CDR2 as YFSETQ. The CDR3 is 15 residues long. The CDR3 DNA is TGCGCCAGCAGCGACGGACAGGGAGTCACAGATACGCAGTATTTT. As protein: CASSDGQGVTDTQYF.

Many counts were recorded for this clonotype. The chain recombines TRBV2 with TRBJ1-6; no clear D gene. CDR3 length: 11 residues. The V gene lost 5 bases and the J gene lost 10 bases, with 6 bases spanning the gap. Germline CDR1 and CDR2: SNHLY and FYNNEI. CDR3 in DNA: TGTGCCAGCAGTCCTATCTCACCCCTCCACTTT. It yields the protein CASSPISPLHF. Drawing the rest from reference TRBV2 and TRBJ1-6, the complete variable domain is EPEVTQTPSHQVTQMGQEVILRCVPISNHLYFYWYRQILGQKVEFLVSFYNNEISEKSEIFDDQFSVERPDGSNFTLKIRSTKLEDSAMYFCASSPISPLHFGNGTRLTVT.

This clonotype was seen many times. The rearrangement joins TRBV5-1 to TRBJ2-1; 8 bases are shared with TRBD1. The germline CDR1 and CDR2 sequences are SGHRS and YFSETQ. The CDR3 has 17 residues. Trimming cost V 4 bases and J 8 bases; bases outside gene matches: 17. The CDR3 region has the DNA TGCGCCAGCAGCCTTCGCTCCCCTGGACAGGGAGGAGATGAGCAGTTCTTC. Protein: CASSLRSPGQGGDEQFF. The full variable domain, with the rest looked up from reference TRBV5-1 and TRBJ2-1, is KAGVTQTPRYLIKTRGQQVTLSCSPISGHRSVSWYQQTPGQGLQFLFEYFSETQRNKGNFPGRFSGRQFSNSRSEMNVSTLELGDSALYLCASSLRSPGQGGDEQFFGPGTRLTVL.

At least ten counts were recorded for this clonotype. The gene calls are TRBV5-6 and TRBJ1-1; a possible D gene is TRBD1 (5 bases). Germline-derived CDR1 and CDR2 are SGHDT and YYEEEE. V lost 7 bases and J lost 1, with 11 bases in between. This CDR3 spans 13 amino acids. The CDR3 region has the DNA TGTGCCAGCCCTGGGACGGGGAACACTGAAGCTTTCTTT. Amino acids: CASPGTGNTEAFF.

This clonotype was found many times. V is TRBV7-2 and J is TRBJ1-2; D is ambiguous. The CDR3 length is 13 residues. V was trimmed by 6 bases and J by 10 bases, leaving 18 bases between them. Germline CDR1 SGHTA, CDR2 FQGNSA. CDR3 in DNA: TGTGCCAGCAGTTCGCGGGGTCCGGAGTTCTACACCTTC. Translated: CASSSRGPEFYTF. Combining the CDR3 with reference TRBV7-2 and TRBJ1-2 gives the whole variable domain GAGVSQSPSNKVTEKGKDVELRCDPISGHTALYWYRQSLGQGLEFLIYFQGNSAPDKSGLPSDRFSAERTGGSVSTLTIQRTQQEDSAVYLCASSSRGPEFYTFGSGTRLTVV.

This clonotype was counted many times. V gene TRBV23-1 combines with J gene TRBJ2-7, with D uncertain. TRBV23-1 is classed as an ORF, of uncertain function. The CDR3 totals 13 residues. The V end lost 7 bases, the J end lost 0 bases, and 10 bases lay between the germline ends. The CDR3 DNA reads as TGCGCCAGCACGACTTTTAGCTCCTACGAGCAGTACGTC. This translates into CASTTFSSYEQYV.

This clonotype was seen ten or more times. The J gene is TRBJ1-1, the V gene TRBV4-3; D is possibly TRBD1 (5 bases). Germline values: CDR1 LGHNA, CDR2 YSLEER. V was cut by 1 base and J by 4 bases, with 16 bases left in between. This CDR3 has 16 amino acids. The CDR3 loop is CASSQVLGGSGTEAFF. Written as DNA, the CDR3 is TGCGCCAGCAGCCAAGTGTTGGGGGGAAGCGGCACTGAAGCTTTCTTT.

Comment on this clonotype: A much larger clone differs from this one at a single base, so this may be a read error. The J gene is TRBJ1-2, the V gene TRBV20-1, with 8 nucleotides matching TRBD1. Germline V gene lookup returns CDR1 DFQATT and CDR2 SNEGSKA (reference sequence). The V and J ends lost 5 bases and 4 bases, in that order; junction bases with no gene match: 3. The CDR3 length is 12 residues. CDR3 nucleotide sequence: TGCAGTGCTCCCGGGACAGGCTATGGCTACACCTTC. Translating gives CSAPGTGYGYTF.